One sample yielded the 6 T cell receptor beta chains listed below, sequenced in a study of blood T cell repertoires in COVID-19. TCRdb's table, derived via immunoSEQ multiplex PCR, lists solely in-frame clones and lacks some. The sample lists some 390,000 clones; about nine tenths were seen once. The specimen was peripheral blood. The receptor source for this set is a woman between 35 and 50 years old with COVID-19, enrolled during active disease.

The chain's CDR3 is CASSSLGTELLSSGNTIYF. CDR3 nucleotides: TGTGCCAGCAGCTCCCTGGGGACAGAATTATTGAGCTCTGGAAACACCATATATTTT. The rearrangement links TRBV7-6 to TRBJ1-3; 7 positions agree with TRBD1. V shed 4 bases and J 0 bases; nucleotides not matched to a gene: 15. Looked up from germline, CDR1 is SGHVS and CDR2 is FNYEAQ. This CDR3 is 19 amino acids long.

This clone showed up just a few times. V is TRBV12-3 or TRBV12-4 and J is TRBJ1-1; D is ambiguous. The V end lost 6 bases, the J end lost 7 bases, and 15 bases lay between the germline ends. This CDR3 contains 13 residues. The CDR3 protein is CASRPSGSSEAFF. The CDR3 bases are TGTGCCAGCAGGCCCTCGGGGTCAAGTGAAGCTTTCTTT.

The chain recombines TRBV28 with TRBJ1-2, with 9 bases identical to TRBD1. The germline gives CDR1 MDHEN, CDR2 SYDVKM. Trimming at V came to 9 bases and at J to 4 bases, leaving 6 bases not matched to a gene. CDR3 length: 13 amino acids. The CDR3, as DNA: TGTGCCAGTGCGACAGGGGGAATCTATGGCTACACCTTC. Amino acid sequence: CASATGGIYGYTF.

The chain links TRBV9 to TRBJ1-1; 7 nucleotides line up with TRBD1. Germline V gene data show CDR1 as SGDLS and CDR2 as YYNGEE. With 2 bases clipped from V and 2 bases from J, the junction kept 3 bases outside the gene matches. The CDR3 totals 14 residues. The CDR3 nucleotides read TGTGCCAGCAGCGTCACAGGGGAAAACACTGAAGCTTTCTTT. It yields the protein CASSVTGENTEAFF.

The rearrangement links TRBV5-8 to TRBJ2-4, with 8 bases that match TRBD1. J gave up 1 base and V 7 bases, and 16 bases lay outside the gene matches. The CDR3 has 18 amino acids. The V gene's germline CDR1 is SGHTS and CDR2 YDEGEE. CDR3 coding DNA: TGTGCCAGCTCGAGGGGACAGGACTACCGGCTTGCCAAAAACATTCAGTACTTC. The encoded protein is CASSRGQDYRLAKNIQYF.

The gene calls are TRBV28 and TRBJ2-7; D unresolved. Trimming pared 2 bases from V and 2 bases from J, leaving 7 bases between. The length of the CDR3 is 13 residues. Per germline, CDR1 MDHEN and CDR2 SYDVKM. This CDR3 reads CASSLGIPYEQYF. CDR3 DNA: TGTGCCAGCAGTTTAGGCATCCCCTACGAGCAGTACTTC.